This T cell receptor (beta chain) derives from a study of shared clonotypes between healthy human individuals. Study findings and constraints: Among non-shared clonotypes, generation probabilities were lower than among those shared by all four donors. It was the few donors that limited the genetic and exposure-history diversity represented. Large sequencing depth failed to make sorted-subset sequencing complete, rarefaction showed.

Positively selected for CCR7, the CD45RO-negative cells used as naive CD8 cells excluded terminally differentiated effector memory CD45RA+ cells. Germline V gene lookup returns CDR1 SGHDN and CDR2 FVKESK. This CDR3 has 17 residues. V lost 0 bases, J lost 0 bases, and 14 bases lay in between. With respect to this clone: Antigen unknown.

Genomic DNA belonging to each subset was distributed in equal measure over several immunoSEQ plates. Repertoires were generated with immunoSEQ multiplex PCR, while TCRdb's copy carries only in-frame clones and drops some. The data contain approximately 740,000 clones, over 90% of them singletons. The chain uses TRBV14 and TRBJ1-1; tentatively, D is TRBD1 (6 bases). The source is a man aged 25-45 years in good health. Sample: naive CD8+ T cells sorted from blood. The CDR3 loop is CASSQDRAGGLNTEAFF. In nucleotides, the CDR3 is TGTGCCAGCAGCCAAGACAGGGCCGGGGGCCTGAACACTGAAGCTTTCTTT.